A selection of T cell receptor beta chains follows, all from one sample in a study of T cell responses to AZD1222 COVID-19 vaccine. Profiled with immunoSEQ multiplex PCR; TCRdb holds only in-frame clones, not every one. The sample has more than 120,000 clones; about 82% are singletons. The material was peripheral blood, obtained 28 days after the second AZD1222 dose. The source of these receptors is an adult who received the AZD1222 COVID-19 vaccine. CDR3s include the opening cysteine and the closing phenylalanine or tryptophan. D genes are given only for firm matches. A row's size may be missing; if present it is once, few, many or a size class.

CDR3aa,CDR3nt,j_gene,v_gene,abundance,d_gene
CASSDPTSAPYGYTF,TGTGCCAGCAGTGACCCCACCTCGGCCCCCTATGGCTACACCTTC,TRBJ1-2,TRBV2,-,-
CASSSPRSWGYTF,TGTGCCAGCAGCTCCCCCCGTTCCTGGGGCTACACCTTC,TRBJ1-2,TRBV7-9,-,-
CASSEVKSHEQYF,TGTGCCAGCAGTGAAGTTAAATCCCACGAGCAGTACTTC,TRBJ2-7,TRBV2,few,-
CASSLDRSYGYTF,TGTGCCAGCAGCTTAGACAGGTCGTATGGCTACACCTTC,TRBJ1-2,TRBV7-8,-,-
CASSYSYESGANVLTF,TGTGCCAGCAGTTATAGCTACGAGTCTGGGGCCAACGTCCTGACTTTC,TRBJ2-6,TRBV6-5,once,-
CASSDSGQGKAEAFF,TGCGCCAGCAGTGATTCCGGACAGGGTAAGGCTGAAGCTTTCTTT,TRBJ1-1,TRBV10-1,-,TRBD1
CASRGQPVGNEKLFF,TGCGCCAGCCGGGGACAGCCTGTGGGTAATGAAAAACTGTTTTTT,TRBJ1-4,TRBV5-1,few,TRBD1
CASSLPGGPLHF,TGTGCCAGCTCCCTCCCCGGGGGGCCCCTCCACTTT,TRBJ1-6,TRBV18,-,-
CASRKLIESWGADTQYF,TGTGCCAGCCGAAAGCTAATAGAGTCGTGGGGCGCAGATACGCAGTATTTT,TRBJ2-3,TRBV2,-,-
CSVEEHSGYGYTF,TGCAGCGTTGAAGAGCACAGCGGCTATGGCTACACCTTC,TRBJ1-2,TRBV29-1,-,-
CASSSTGSYTDTQYF,TGTGCCAGCAGTTCCACGGGCTCATACACAGATACGCAGTATTTT,TRBJ2-3,TRBV6-5,-,-
CASSIRPGGRDEQFF,TGTGCCAGTAGTATCCGGCCAGGGGGACGGGATGAGCAGTTCTTC,TRBJ2-1,TRBV19,-,TRBD1
CASSLYVGDYGYTF,TGCGCCAGCAGCTTGTACGTGGGGGACTATGGCTACACCTTC,TRBJ1-2,TRBV5-1,-,-
CASSYSGLGQYF,TGTGCCAGCAGTTACTCGGGACTAGGGCAGTATTTT,TRBJ2-3,TRBV6-5,-,TRBD2
CASSQSWGEEYF,TGTGCCAGCAGCCAGAGTTGGGGGGAGGAGTATTTT,TRBJ2-3,TRBV7-2,-,-
CASGPRGGGYEQYF,TGTGCCAGTGGCCCCCGAGGGGGTGGTTACGAGCAGTACTTC,TRBJ2-7,TRBV28,-,-
CSAIPGPLGYEQYF,TGCAGCGCCATTCCGGGACCCCTGGGGTACGAGCAGTACTTC,TRBJ2-7,TRBV29-1,-,-
CASSRGRDTEAFF,TGTGCCAGCTCCAGGGGGAGGGACACTGAAGCTTTCTTT,TRBJ1-1,TRBV18,-,TRBD1
CASSHDRGPRDTQYF,TGCGCCAGCAGCCATGACAGGGGGCCCCGAGATACGCAGTATTTT,TRBJ2-3,TRBV5-1,-,TRBD1
CASSKPGIPGELFF,TGTGCCAGTAGTAAGCCAGGGATCCCCGGGGAGCTGTTTTTT,TRBJ2-2,TRBV19,-,-
CASSLQFYGYTF,TGTGCCAGCAGCTTGCAGTTCTATGGCTACACCTTC,TRBJ1-2,TRBV5-8,few,-
CASSATGVGETQYF,TGTGCCAGCAGCGCGACAGGGGTAGGGGAGACCCAGTACTTC,TRBJ2-5,TRBV9,-,TRBD1
CASSLGTAQETQYF,TGTGCCAGCAGCCTAGGGACAGCCCAAGAGACCCAGTACTTC,TRBJ2-5,TRBV7-9,-,TRBD1
CASSEREAGVTNEKLFF,TGTGCCAGCAGTGAAAGGGAGGCAGGAGTGACTAATGAAAAACTGTTTTTT,TRBJ1-4,TRBV2,-,-
CASSPWGQGARNTIYF,TGTGCCAGTAGCCCGTGGGGACAGGGGGCACGTAACACCATATATTTT,TRBJ1-3,TRBV19,-,TRBD1
CASSKGNSNQPQHF,TGTGCCAGTTCGAAGGGTAACAGCAATCAGCCCCAGCATTTT,TRBJ1-5,TRBV7-6,-,-
CASSPNGGGLIDEQFF,TGTGCCAGCAGCCCCAACGGGGGCGGGTTAATCGATGAGCAGTTCTTC,TRBJ2-1,TRBV7-9,-,-
CASSLRSRQPQHF,TGTGCCAGCAGCTTAAGGTCGAGGCAGCCCCAGCATTTT,TRBJ1-5,TRBV7-2,-,-
CASQMDLAGGSDTQYF,TGTGCCAGCCAAATGGACCTAGCGGGAGGCTCAGATACGCAGTATTTT,TRBJ2-3,TRBV6-6,-,TRBD2
CASSYPTAPGTEAFF,TGTGCCAGCAGTTACCCGACAGCGCCCGGCACTGAAGCTTTCTTT,TRBJ1-1,TRBV6-6,-,-
CASGDPPLADKETQYF,TGTGCTAGTGGTGACCCCCCCTTGGCCGACAAGGAGACCCAGTACTTC,TRBJ2-5,TRBV12-5,-,-
CASRGLGGNEQFF,TGTGCCAGCAGAGGGCTGGGGGGGAATGAGCAGTTCTTC,TRBJ2-1,TRBV27,-,TRBD2
CASSPAGSANTEAFF,TGTGCCAGCTCCCCCGCAGGCAGCGCGAACACTGAAGCTTTCTTT,TRBJ1-1,TRBV18,-,-